This T cell receptor (beta chain) was recovered during a study of blood T cell repertoires in COVID-19. This CDR3 is built from 16 residues. The germline V gene has CDR1 KGHSH and CDR2 LQKENI. The V end was cut by 5 bases, the J end by 7 bases, with 24 bases between. Libraries were prepared by immunoSEQ multiplex PCR; TCRdb keeps only in-frame clonotypes and omits some of them. The table shows about 150,000 clones, with about 80% occurring only once. The sample comprised peripheral blood. J is TRBJ2-7 and V is TRBV18; TRBD2 is a possible D gene (5 bases). The TCR was taken from a woman aged 55-70 years with COVID-19, enrolled during active disease. The CDR3 DNA reads TGTGCCAGCTCAGAACTTTCCGGGGTCCCTCCTAAGGAGCAGTACTTC. As protein: CASSELSGVPPKEQYF.